These 20 T cell receptor beta chains share one sample of origin, sequenced in a study of shared clonotypes between healthy human individuals. The repertoire was sequenced with immunoSEQ multiplex PCR; TCRdb's copy has only in-frame clones and lacks some. The data hold roughly 520,000 clones, with 90% to 97% observed a single time. Sequencing was done on a sample of naive CD4+ T cells sorted from blood. Subset reported: CD45RA+ positively selected. Every receptor here comes from a woman aged 25 to 39 in good health.

This rearrangement joins TRBV10-1 to TRBJ2-1, with 14 bases identical to TRBD2. V lost 3 bases, J lost 9 bases, and 13 bases stayed unmatched. This CDR3 is 18 amino acids long. CDR1 WNHNN and CDR2 SYGVQD come from the germline V gene (reference sequence). The CDR3 DNA follows: TGCGCCAGCAGTGAACCGAAACCCGGGACTAGCGGGAGCGGTGAGCAGTTCTTC. It is translated as CASSEPKPGTSGSGEQFF.

The chain employs TRBV14 and TRBJ2-1; 7 bases are a match to TRBD2. V lost 1 base, J lost 0 bases, and 0 bases stayed unmatched. The CDR3 loop spans 15 amino acids. Germline values: CDR1 SGHDN, CDR2 FVKESK. The CDR3 sequence is CASSQAGGSYNEQFF. Here the CDR3 DNA reads TGTGCCAGCAGCCAAGCGGGGGGCTCCTACAATGAGCAGTTCTTC.

This clone occurred once. The J gene is TRBJ2-2, the V gene TRBV2, with D maybe TRBD1 (5 bases). The CDR3 contains 16 residues. Trimming left V 5 bases short and J 5 bases short, with 18 bases between. Per germline, CDR1 SNHLY and CDR2 FYNNEI. As DNA, the CDR3 is TGTGCCAGCAGTCTTCGAAGGGGCGTCAGGACCGGGGAGCTGTTTTTT. As protein: CASSLRRGVRTGELFF.

Here the CDR3 reads CATAGGGWNYGYTF. CDR3 in DNA: TGTGCCACCGCTGGCGGGGGCTGGAACTATGGCTACACCTTC. V usage is TRBV15 and J usage is TRBJ1-2; tentative D call: TRBD1 (6 bases). The CDR3 covers 14 residues. The V and J ends lost 8 bases and 2 bases respectively, with 15 bases between them. From germline, CDR1 is LNHNV and CDR2 YYDKDF (reference sequence).

The rearrangement links TRBV28 to TRBJ2-3; a weak D match, TRBD1 (6 bases). CDR3 size: 17 residues. CDR1 is MDHEN and CDR2 is SYDVKM in the germline V gene. V lost 5 bases to trimming and J lost 2 bases, with 20 bases between them. CDR3 residues: CASSKNRATTLTDTQYF. The CDR3 nucleotides read TGTGCCAGCAGTAAAAACAGGGCCACTACTCTCACAGATACGCAGTATTTT.

V is TRBV6-1 and J is TRBJ1-5; weak D call: TRBD1 (6 bases). CDR1 and CDR2 from the germline V gene are MNHNS and SASEGT. The CDR3 totals 12 residues. This chain's CDR3 is CSTGFLYQPQHF. The DNA for the CDR3 is TGTTCCACAGGGTTTTTATATCAGCCCCAGCATTTT.

The V gene is TRBV27, the J gene TRBJ2-7; 12 nucleotides line up with TRBD2. V was pared by 5 bases and J by 2 bases, with 4 bases of the junction left unmatched. The germline CDR1 and CDR2 sequences are MNHEY and SMNVEV (reference sequence). The CDR3 runs to 15 residues. Written as DNA, the CDR3 is TGTGCCAGCAGTACAACTAGCGGGGGGACCTACGAGCAGTACTTC. Translated, it gives CASSTTSGGTYEQYF.

The V and J genes are TRBV2 and TRBJ2-5, with D unclear. Germline V gene lookup returns CDR1 SNHLY and CDR2 FYNNEI. The V end lost 1 base, the J end lost 4 bases, and 4 bases lay between the germline ends. This CDR3 is 12 amino acids long. The chain's CDR3 is CASSEVRETQYF. CDR3 sequence (DNA): TGTGCCAGCAGTGAAGTCCGAGAGACCCAGTACTTC.

V gene TRBV6-6 combines with J gene TRBJ2-7; no clear D. This CDR3 is 13 amino acids long. CDR1 MNHNY and CDR2 SVGAGI come from the germline V gene (reference sequence). The germline V and J ends were trimmed by 3 bases and 6 bases, with 12 bases remaining between them. The CDR3 nucleotides read TGTGCCAGCAGTTATGGGTTACGGACCGAGCAGTACTTC. This translates into CASSYGLRTEQYF.

The chain has TRBV28 and TRBJ1-1, with D unclear. Germline loops: CDR1 MDHEN, CDR2 SYDVKM. The CDR3 spans 13 residues. The V and J ends lost 11 bases and 1 base respectively, with 14 bases between them. This CDR3 reads CAHAPNWNTEAFF. The CDR3, as DNA: TGTGCCCATGCTCCAAATTGGAACACTGAAGCTTTCTTT.

The chain recombines TRBV28 with TRBJ2-3; TRBD2 is a possible D gene (5 bases). V was shortened by 5 bases and J by 2 bases, with 8 bases between the two germline ends. The CDR3 has 13 amino acids. The germline V gene has CDR1 MDHEN and CDR2 SYDVKM. CDR3: CASSSGDTDTQYF. CDR3 nucleotides: TGTGCCAGCAGTAGCGGCGACACAGATACGCAGTATTTT.

This chain uses TRBV5-4 with TRBJ2-1; 13 nucleotides agree with TRBD2. Trimming removed 3 bases from V and 7 bases from J; junction bases left unmatched: 10. This CDR3 is 17 amino acids long. Germline V gene lookup returns CDR1 SGHNT and CDR2 YYREEE (reference sequence). As DNA, the CDR3 is TGTGCCAGCAGCTGGGGACTAGCGGGAAAGGGGTCGAATGAGCAGTTCTTC. It translates to CASSWGLAGKGSNEQFF. The whole variable domain, filled in from reference TRBV5-4 and TRBJ2-1, reads ETGVTQSPTHLIKTRGQQVTLRCSSQSGHNTVSWYQQALGQGPQFIFQYYREEENGRGNFPPRFSGLQFPNYSSELNVNALELDDSALYLCASSWGLAGKGSNEQFFGPGTRLTVL.

This chain joins TRBV27 and TRBJ2-1; 8 bases match TRBD2. The CDR3 consists of 15 residues. CDR1 and CDR2 from the germline V gene are MNHEY and SMNVEV (reference sequence). V lost 5 bases, J lost 6 bases, and 9 bases stayed unmatched. The CDR3 nucleotides read TGTGCCAGCAGTAGCACTAGCGGCGACCTCAATGAGCAGTTCTTC. It is translated as CASSSTSGDLNEQFF.

The chain's CDR3 is CASSRSGTGGETQYF. As DNA, the CDR3 is TGCGCCAGCAGCCGCTCCGGGACAGGGGGGGAGACCCAGTACTTC. The gene calls are TRBV5-1 and TRBJ2-5; 11 bases fit TRBD1. The J segment lost 5 bases and the V segment lost 4 bases, leaving 7 bases of the junction unmatched. From germline, CDR1 is SGHRS and CDR2 YFSETQ. This CDR3 contains 15 residues.

This clone was recorded once. The chain recombines TRBV19 with TRBJ2-7; a weak D match, TRBD2 (5 bases). CDR1 and CDR2 (germline): LNHDA, SQIVND (reference sequence). The V end was cut by 6 bases, the J end by 4 bases, with 10 bases between. CDR3 length equals 12 residues. The CDR3 sequence: CASSRGPYEQYF. The CDR3 coding sequence is TGTGCCAGTAGCCGAGGGCCGTACGAGCAGTACTTC. The full variable domain, completed using reference TRBV19 and TRBJ2-7, is DGGITQSPKYLFRKEGQNVTLSCEQNLNHDAMYWYRQDPGQGLRLIYYSQIVNDFQKGDIAEGYSVSREKKESFPLTVTSAQKNPTAFYLCASSRGPYEQYFGPGTRLTVT.

The chain is built from TRBV11-2 and TRBJ1-1; D remains ambiguous. CDR3 length equals 14 residues. V dropped 1 base and J dropped 0 bases, with 6 bases sitting between them. The germline V gene encodes CDR1 SGHAT and CDR2 FQNNGV. The DNA of the CDR3 is TGTGCCAGCAGCTTAGTTAGGGTGAACACTGAAGCTTTCTTT. It codes for CASSLVRVNTEAFF.

The chain carries TRBV5-4 and TRBJ2-2; possibly TRBD1 for D (5 bases). The CDR3 is 11 residues long. The V and J ends lost 5 bases and 6 bases respectively, with 5 bases between them. From germline, CDR1 is SGHNT and CDR2 YYREEE (reference sequence). CDR3 sequence: CASRGPGELFF. The CDR3 region has the DNA TGTGCCAGCAGGGGGCCCGGGGAGCTGTTTTTT.

The chain combines TRBV2 with TRBJ1-1; D is ambiguous. Trimming pared 3 bases from V and 3 bases from J, leaving 8 bases between. The CDR3 contains 13 residues. Germline-derived CDR1 and CDR2 are SNHLY and FYNNEI. In DNA form, the CDR3 reads TGTGCCAGCAGTGAGGCTGCGTACACTGAAGCTTTCTTT. Translated: CASSEAAYTEAFF.

This clone was detected once. The V call is TRBV5-5, the J call TRBJ1-2; no definite D call. The V gene's germline CDR1 is SGHKS and CDR2 YYEKEE (reference sequence). The CDR3 loop spans 14 amino acids. V was clipped by 0 bases and J by 11 bases, with 17 bases between them. The CDR3 spells CASSLEVEWQKYTF. The CDR3 DNA reads TGTGCCAGCAGCTTGGAGGTCGAGTGGCAGAAGTACACCTTC.

This clone was recorded only once. Here the CDR3 DNA reads TGTGCCAGCAGCTCGGGCGGGACGGAAGAGACCCAGTACTTC. Its translation: CASSSGGTEETQYF. This chain joins TRBV28 and TRBJ2-5, with D possibly being TRBD2 (6 bases). This CDR3 comprises 14 residues. Trimming pared 6 bases from V and 3 bases from J, leaving 14 bases between. Germline lookup yields CDR1 MDHEN and CDR2 SYDVKM.